Below are 32 T cell receptor beta chains sequenced from a single sample in a study of blood T cells in healthy people across ages. Alongside a J-beta primer mix, a sample-barcoded 5' primer served in a second PCR lasting roughly 6 to 11 cycles. TCRdb analysed the 5' RACE reads with MiXCR anew, one entry per CDR3 protein. The table includes approximately 700,000 distinct CDR3 sequences, roughly 32% detected once. The material sequenced was blood. Source of these receptors: a woman older than 75 in good health.

Points on this clonotype: A much larger clone is a single base away; this may be a read error. The chain couples TRBV4-2 to TRBJ1-2; TRBD1 matches at 7 bases. This CDR3 is built from 14 residues. Germline V CDR1 and CDR2: LGHNA, YNFKEQ. Trimming took 3 bases from V and 8 from J; bases not matched to a gene: 9. CDR3 coding DNA: TGTGCCAGCAGCCACGATCCGGACAGGTCAGGCTACACCTTC. Its translation is CASSHDPDRSGYTF.

This clonotype was counted at least ten times. The chain joins TRBV7-9 to TRBJ2-7; no definite D call. The CDR3 totals 16 residues. V was cut by 5 bases and J by 2 bases, with 19 bases left in between. Germline V gives CDR1 SEHNR, CDR2 FQNEAQ (reference sequence). The DNA for the CDR3 is TGTGCCAGCAGCCAAGAGCGACTCCTTCCCCCCTACGAGCAGTACTTC. Its translation: CASSQERLLPPYEQYF.

This rearrangement joins TRBV5-4 to TRBJ2-3; D remains ambiguous. CDR1 is SGHNT, CDR2 YYREEE, per germline (reference sequence). The CDR3 loop spans 13 amino acids. V lost 5 bases and J lost 3, with 10 bases in between. The CDR3 coding sequence is TGTGCCAGCAGGAGTAGGGCGACAGATACGCAGTATTTT. This gives the protein CASRSRATDTQYF.

The chain has TRBV12-3 or TRBV12-4 and TRBJ2-7, with 11 bases lining up with TRBD2. The CDR3 length is 15 residues. V lost 6 bases and J lost 3; bases outside the gene matches: 7. The DNA of the CDR3 is TGTGCCAGCAGACGTAGCGGGGGGGCAGGCTACGAGCAGTACTTC. Its protein is CASRRSGGAGYEQYF.

This clonotype was counted ten times or more. V and J are TRBV27 and TRBJ2-7; 8 bases are shared with TRBD2. Unmatched junction bases numbered 8, after V lost 0 bases and J lost 4 bases. Germline V CDR1 and CDR2: MNHEY, SMNVEV (reference sequence). The CDR3 runs to 16 residues. Written as DNA, the CDR3 is TGTGCCAGCAGTTTATCTCCGGGGGGGCTTAGTTACGAGCAGTACTTC. As protein: CASSLSPGGLSYEQYF.

This clonotype appeared many times. The chain combines TRBV5-1 with TRBJ2-1, with 11 nucleotides matching TRBD2. The ends lost 4 bases at V and 5 bases at J; junction bases unmatched: 5. Germline CDR1 reads SGHRS; CDR2 reads YFSETQ. The CDR3 is 15 amino acids. The CDR3 is CASSEGTSGNNEQFF. CDR3 DNA sequence: TGCGCCAGCAGCGAAGGGACTAGCGGAAACAATGAGCAGTTCTTC.

This clonotype showed up many times. The chain joins TRBV5-6 to TRBJ1-2, with D unclear. V was shortened by 0 bases and J by 7 bases, with 13 bases between the two germline ends. CDR3 length equals 14 residues. Germline CDR1 SGHDT, CDR2 YYEEEE. The CDR3 protein is CASSLAPGGPGYTF. As DNA, the CDR3 is TGTGCCAGCAGCTTGGCCCCAGGAGGACCTGGCTACACCTTC.

This clonotype was seen ten or more times. V is TRBV24-1 and J is TRBJ2-5; TRBD2 matches at 9 bases. The V segment lost 9 bases and the J segment 4 bases; nucleotides outside the gene matches: 14. Germline assignment: CDR1 KGHDR and CDR2 SFDVKD. CDR3 length: 16 residues. The CDR3 sequence: CATSRGGSGSGETQYF. CDR3 in DNA: TGTGCCACCTCGCGGGGGGGCAGTGGATCTGGAGAGACCCAGTACTTC.

This clonotype was counted between two and nine times. The V and J genes are TRBV3-1 and TRBJ1-2, with 8 nucleotides matching TRBD1. Trimming at V came to 4 bases and at J to 8 bases, leaving 6 bases not matched to a gene. Germline V lookup: CDR1 LGHDT, CDR2 YNNKEL (reference sequence). The CDR3 is made up of 13 amino acids. This CDR3 is CASSPTGVKGYTF. CDR3 DNA: TGTGCCAGCAGCCCGACAGGGGTGAAAGGCTACACCTTC. Combining the CDR3 with reference TRBV3-1 and TRBJ1-2 gives the whole variable domain DTAVSQTPKYLVTQMGNDKSIKCEQNLGHDTMYWYKQDSKKFLKIMFSYNNKELIINETVPNRFSPKSPDKAHLNLHINSLELGDSAVYFCASSPTGVKGYTFGSGTRLTVV.

There are many counts of this clonotype. The chain employs TRBV7-6 and TRBJ2-7, with 14 bases matching TRBD2. Trimming removed 0 bases from V and 2 bases from J; junction bases left unmatched: 6. CDR3 length: 18 amino acids. Germline V gives CDR1 SGHVS, CDR2 FNYEAQ. CDR3 amino acids: CASSLAETSGGATYEQYF. CDR3 nucleotide sequence: TGTGCCAGCAGCTTAGCAGAGACTAGCGGGGGGGCCACCTACGAGCAGTACTTC. The complete variable domain, with remaining parts taken from reference TRBV7-6 and TRBJ2-7, reads GAGVSQSPRYKVTKRGQDVALRCDPISGHVSLYWYRQALGQGPEFLTYFNYEAQQDKSGLPNDRFSAERPEGSISTLTIQRTEQRDSAMYRCASSLAETSGGATYEQYFGPGTRLTVT.

This clonotype was found many times. The chain uses TRBV9 and TRBJ2-5; D might be TRBD1 or TRBD2, each matching 5 bases. Trimming left V 4 bases short and J 11 bases short, with 12 bases between. The CDR3 spans 11 residues. Germline-derived CDR1 and CDR2 are SGDLS and YYNGEE. CDR3 DNA sequence: TGTGCCAGCAGCTCCCTGGGGGAGCAGTACTTC. Protein: CASSSLGEQYF.

This clonotype appeared a single time. The rearrangement joins TRBV6-2 or TRBV6-3 to TRBJ2-7; 7 positions match TRBD1. V lost 4 bases, J lost 1 base, and 7 bases stayed unmatched. Looked up from germline, CDR1 is MNHEY and CDR2 is SVGEGT. This CDR3 has 15 amino acids. In DNA, the CDR3 is TGTGCCAGCAGTTCAGGGGACAGCCCTTCCTACGAGCAGTACTTC. Protein: CASSSGDSPSYEQYF.

This clonotype was counted at least ten times. The rearrangement joins TRBV29-1 to TRBJ1-2; D not certain. The CDR3 runs 12 residues. Trimming left V 4 bases short and J 8 bases short, with 14 bases between. The germline V gene has CDR1 SQVTM and CDR2 ANQGSEA. As DNA, the CDR3 is TGCAGCGTTGTTGCGGGGTTTGAGGGCTACACCTTC. Translated: CSVVAGFEGYTF.

This rearrangement joins TRBV25-1 to TRBJ1-1, with 7 positions matching TRBD1. The CDR3 is 13 amino acids. CDR1 is MGHDK and CDR2 is SYGVNS in the germline V gene. The trim removed 6 bases at V and 1 base at J, leaving 2 bases unmatched. The CDR3 bases are TGTGCCAGCAGGGGGACAGAGAACACTGAAGCTTTCTTT. The encoded protein is CASRGTENTEAFF.

V is TRBV2 and J is TRBJ1-6; no firm D call. The CDR3 consists of 15 residues. The germline V gene encodes CDR1 SNHLY and CDR2 FYNNEI. V was shortened by 2 bases and J by 6 bases, with 11 bases between the two germline ends. The CDR3 spells CASSELHGPNSPLHF. Written as DNA, the CDR3 is TGTGCCAGCAGTGAACTACATGGCCCTAATTCACCCCTCCACTTT.

The V and J genes are TRBV5-1 and TRBJ1-2; 9 bases agree with TRBD1. The CDR3 spans 14 residues. The V gene end was trimmed by 4 bases and the J gene end by 8 bases; junction bases not matched to a gene: 9. The germline V gene encodes CDR1 SGHRS and CDR2 YFSETQ. CDR3 protein: CASSAAWDRDGYTF. The CDR3 DNA reads as TGCGCCAGCAGCGCAGCTTGGGACAGGGACGGCTACACCTTC.

This clonotype was seen at least ten times. This chain uses TRBV30 with TRBJ2-5; D not resolved. The CDR3 is 11 residues long. The V gene lost 7 bases and the J gene lost 5 bases, with 11 bases spanning the gap. Germline-derived CDR1 and CDR2 are GTSNPN and SVGIG (reference sequence). CDR3 amino acids: CAFADGETQYF. The CDR3 region has the DNA TGTGCCTTCGCGGACGGGGAGACCCAGTACTTC.

This clonotype was counted a few times. The chain recombines TRBV20-1 with TRBJ1-5, with a weak D call TRBD1 (6 bases). Trimming stripped 0 bases from V and 2 bases from J, with 11 bases between. The CDR3 loop spans 15 amino acids. Germline assignment: CDR1 DFQATT and CDR2 SNEGSKA (reference sequence). CDR3 loop: CSARDDRPGNQPQHF. The CDR3 DNA is TGCAGTGCTAGAGATGACAGGCCGGGCAATCAGCCCCAGCATTTT.

V gene TRBV6-2 or TRBV6-3 combines with J gene TRBJ2-1, with D possibly being TRBD1 or TRBD2 (6 bases each). Trimming took 5 bases from V and 6 from J, leaving 17 bases between them. The CDR3 spans 15 residues. CDR1 is MNHEY and CDR2 is SVGEGT in the germline V gene. CDR3 in DNA: TGTGCCAGCAGTGCAGGGGACTTCCCGACCAATGAGCAGTTCTTC. This sequence encodes CASSAGDFPTNEQFF.

This clonotype has ten or more counts. The chain carries TRBV7-9 and TRBJ2-7; 8 bases fit TRBD1. The CDR3 consists of 15 residues. Germline V gene lookup returns CDR1 SEHNR and CDR2 FQNEAQ (reference sequence). The V and J ends lost 4 bases and 5 bases, in that order; junction bases with no gene match: 10. CDR3 DNA sequence: TGTGCCAGCAGCTCACTCTCAGGGGGCATCAACGAGCAGTACTTC. Amino acids: CASSSLSGGINEQYF.

This clonotype was counted at least ten times. This sequence joins TRBV20-1 and TRBJ2-1; the D is unclear. Trimming stripped 1 base from V and 6 bases from J, with 22 bases between. CDR3 length equals 17 residues. CDR1 is DFQATT, CDR2 SNEGSKA, per germline (reference sequence). The CDR3 loop reads CSARGVGRTTRPNEQFF. The CDR3 DNA reads TGCAGTGCTAGAGGGGTCGGCCGAACTACCCGTCCCAATGAGCAGTTCTTC.

Concerning this clonotype itself: A much larger clone is a single base away; this may be a read error. The chain carries TRBV6-2 or TRBV6-3 and TRBJ2-5, with 9 bases lining up with TRBD1. From germline, CDR1 is MNHEY and CDR2 SVGEGT. With V trimmed by 6 bases and J by 11 bases, 16 bases remained unmatched. This CDR3 comprises 15 residues. The CDR3 here is CASSPGTGFSNEQYF. DNA of the CDR3: TGTGCCAGCAGCCCCGGGACAGGGTTCTCCAATGAGCAGTACTTC.

On this clonotype itself: A much larger clone is a single base away; this may be a read error. The V and J genes are TRBV4-3 and TRBJ2-7, with 11 bases lining up with TRBD1. V was pared by 3 bases and J by 5 bases, with 3 bases of the junction left unmatched. The CDR3 is 14 amino acids. Germline V gene sequence: CDR1 LGHNA, CDR2 YSLEER. Written as DNA, the CDR3 is TGCGCCAGCAGCCACTCGGGACAGGGGGACGAGCAGTACTTC. This encodes CASSHSGQGDEQYF.

On this clonotype itself: This sequence may be a read error, since a much larger clone differs from it by one base. The CDR3 DNA sequence: TGCAGCGTTTGTGGGGGACAAGAGACCCAGTACTTC. This codes for CSVCGGQETQYF. The chain joins TRBV29-1 to TRBJ2-5, with D perhaps given as TRBD1 or TRBD2 (5 bases each). The ends were cut back, 5 bases at V and 2 bases at J, with 9 bases in the middle. This CDR3 spans 12 amino acids. Germline V gives CDR1 SQVTM, CDR2 ANQGSEA.

This clonotype has more than one count but fewer than ten. A much larger clone lies one base from this, so it may be a read error. The chain joins TRBV29-1 to TRBJ2-1, with 10 positions matching TRBD1. Unmatched junction bases numbered 7, after V lost 7 bases and J lost 10 bases. Looked up from germline, CDR1 is SQVTM and CDR2 is ANQGSEA. The CDR3 totals 12 residues. CDR3 region: CSGGTGAGEQFF. The CDR3, as DNA: TGCAGCGGTGGGACAGGGGCCGGGGAGCAGTTCTTC.

Comments on this clonotype: A read error may produce the germline difference seen at one junction end. The genes are TRBV2 and TRBJ2-7; D might be TRBD2 (5 bases). From germline, CDR1 is SNHLY and CDR2 FYNNEI. The CDR3 length is 14 residues. CDR3 region: CASREASGGSEQYF. CDR3 coding DNA: TGTGCCAGCAGGGAAGCAAGCGGAGGTTCCGAGCAGTACTTC.

Note on this clonotype: At one of its ends the junction is not consistent with the germline gene, which may arise from a read error. The CDR3 loop is CASSLVRAPYQPQHF. The CDR3 DNA is TGTGCCAGCAGTTTAGTCCGGGCCCCATATCAGCCCCAGCATTTT. The genes are TRBV7-2 and TRBJ1-5; D ambiguous. CDR1 and CDR2 (germline): SGHTA, FQGNSA. This CDR3 is built from 15 residues.

Many counts were recorded for this clonotype. This chain uses TRBV20-1 with TRBJ2-7, with TRBD2 matching over 9 bases. The germline V gene has CDR1 DFQATT and CDR2 SNEGSKA (reference sequence). The CDR3 has 12 residues. The CDR3 loop is CSAAGGVYEQYF. CDR3 nucleotides: TGCAGCGCCGCGGGGGGGGTCTACGAGCAGTACTTC.

This clonotype was counted between two and nine times. CDR3 protein: CASSSQIRGNTEAFF. The CDR3 DNA follows: TGCGCCAGCAGCTCGCAGATCCGGGGGAACACTGAAGCTTTCTTT. The chain joins TRBV5-1 to TRBJ1-1, with D hard to call. The germline V gene encodes CDR1 SGHRS and CDR2 YFSETQ. The CDR3 loop spans 15 amino acids. The germline V and J ends were trimmed by 3 bases and 1 base, with 13 bases remaining between them.

This clonotype showed up just a few times. CDR3 bases: TGTGCCAGCAGCCAAATTGTTCAGGGAGTTTATGGCTACACCTTC. Translated: CASSQIVQGVYGYTF. The V gene is TRBV4-2, the J gene TRBJ1-2, with a possible D match to TRBD1 (5 bases). The CDR3 consists of 15 residues. The V and J ends lost 2 bases and 5 bases respectively, with 15 bases between them. Germline values: CDR1 LGHNA, CDR2 YNFKEQ.

With regard to this clonotype: One base away lies a much larger clone, so this may be a sequencing read error. The V gene is TRBV20-1, the J gene TRBJ2-5, with D uncertain. The CDR3 is made up of 12 amino acids. CDR1 DFQATT and CDR2 SNEGSKA come from the germline V gene (reference sequence). The CDR3 is CSARGDGETLYF. The CDR3 DNA reads TGCAGTGCTAGAGGGGATGGCGAGACCCTGTACTTC.

There are many counts of this clonotype. This chain joins TRBV20-1 and TRBJ1-1; 7 bases line up with TRBD1. The CDR3 runs 12 residues. V lost 3 bases, J lost 4 bases, and 2 bases stayed unmatched. The V gene's germline CDR1 is DFQATT and CDR2 SNEGSKA (reference sequence). The CDR3 loop is CSASNRGTEAFF. CDR3 coding DNA: TGCAGTGCTAGTAACAGGGGCACTGAAGCTTTCTTT.